This T cell receptor beta chain was recovered during a study of tissue T cells after allogeneic stem cell transplantation. Points on this clone: The antigen remains undetermined. The gene symbols are mouse symbols. The read gets to within 1 residue of the CDR3 end, and the germline J gene fills in the rest.

Regarding time point: mouse harvest day 14 after allogeneic transplant. The graft held 10^6 splenic CD5+ T cells and 10^7 T-cell-depleted bone marrow cells. The CDR3 is made up of 14 amino acids. V was trimmed by 5 bases and J by 1 base, leaving 11 bases between them. Germline V gene sequence: CDR1 KGHPV, CDR2 FQNQEV (reference sequence). Whole-study findings and limits: Few T cell clones were shared across patients, but motif clusters showed tissue-specific shared signatures.

The protocol was immunoSEQ multiplex PCR, while the TCRdb copy is restricted to in-frame clones and leaves out a portion. The table shows some 5,000 clones, with less than 50% occurring only once. The sample consisted of gut tissue. This sequence originates from a female BALB/c mouse given C57BL/6 T cells with graft-versus-host disease after an allogeneic hematopoietic cell transplant. The chain employs TRBV26 and TRBJ1-1; possibly TRBD1 for D (5 bases). CDR3 in amino acids: CASSSHRRNTEVFF. The covered CDR3 bases are TGTGCCAGCAGTTCCCACAGGCGGAACACAGAAGTCTTC.